One sample yielded the 7 T cell receptor beta chains listed below, sequenced in a study of CD8 T cells in Susac syndrome. Random hexamers primed reverse transcription of roughly 0.45 to 1 ug RNA. Each CDR3 protein gets one entry after TCRdb re-called the immunoSEQ multiplex PCR reads with MiXCR. The sample has under 300,000 distinct CDR3 sequences, 90% to 96% seen once. Sequenced sample: CD4+ T cells from PBMCs. All receptors come from a human donor with Susac syndrome.

Comment on this clonotype: Germline and junction disagree at one end, which may indicate a read error. CDR3 residues: CASSGSSEQYF. The CDR3 bases are TGTGCCAGCAGTGGTTCCTCCGAGCAGTACTTC. V and J are TRBV2 and TRBJ2-7; no firm D call. The CDR3 totals 11 residues. Germline V gene sequence: CDR1 SNHLY, CDR2 FYNNEI.

This chain connects TRBV10-3 to TRBJ2-6; tentative D call: TRBD2 (6 bases). This CDR3 is built from 17 residues. CDR1 and CDR2 from the germline V gene are ENHRY and SYGVKD. Trimming removed 3 bases at V and 0 bases at J, with 12 bases between. The CDR3 loop is CAISDGRMVSGANVLTF. For the CDR3, the DNA is TGTGCCATCAGTGACGGGAGAATGGTCTCTGGGGCCAACGTCCTGACTTTC.

The chain is built from TRBV5-6 and TRBJ1-1; D not resolved. The V end lost 2 bases, the J end lost 9 bases, and 17 bases lay between the germline ends. The CDR3 has 14 residues. The V gene's germline CDR1 is SGHDT and CDR2 YYEEEE. DNA of the CDR3: TGTGCCAGCAGCTTTCTTCCGGGTCCGCCGAAAGCTTTCTTT. Translating it yields CASSFLPGPPKAFF.

A few counts support this clonotype. V is TRBV12-3 or TRBV12-4 and J is TRBJ1-1; TRBD1 is a possible D gene (5 bases). Trimming shortened V by 2 bases and J by 2 bases, and 9 bases separated the two germline ends. The CDR3 extends over 14 amino acids. The DNA of the CDR3 is TGTGCCAGCAGTTTAAGGGGAAGTAACACTGAAGCTTTCTTT. Protein sequence: CASSLRGSNTEAFF.

The chain is built from TRBV12-3 or TRBV12-4 and TRBJ2-7; tentative D call: TRBD1 (8 bases). There are 14 residues in the CDR3. Trimming shortened V by 7 bases and J by 7 bases, and 20 bases separated the two germline ends. The CDR3 is CASTQGAGAKEQYF. The DNA of the CDR3 is TGTGCCAGCACTCAGGGGGCGGGAGCGAAGGAGCAGTACTTC.

The rearrangement joins TRBV29-1 to TRBJ2-1; 10 positions match TRBD1. Per germline, CDR1 SQVTM and CDR2 ANQGSEA. The CDR3 is 14 amino acids. V was clipped by 5 bases and J by 4 bases; unmatched bases: 5. In DNA, the CDR3 is TGCAGCGTTATTCCGGGACAGGGGTACAATGAGCAGTTCTTC. It codes for CSVIPGQGYNEQFF.

As concerns this clonotype: The germline gene is not matched at one end of the junction; a read error may be the cause. The chain uses TRBV7-7 and TRBJ2-2; the D is unclear. The CDR3 totals 16 residues. Germline-derived CDR1 and CDR2 are SSHAT and FNYEAQ (reference sequence). The CDR3 sequence is CASSSRTKTNTGELFF. In nucleotides, the CDR3 is TGTGCTAGCAGCTCGCGGACCAAAACGAACACCGGGGAGCTGTTTTTT.